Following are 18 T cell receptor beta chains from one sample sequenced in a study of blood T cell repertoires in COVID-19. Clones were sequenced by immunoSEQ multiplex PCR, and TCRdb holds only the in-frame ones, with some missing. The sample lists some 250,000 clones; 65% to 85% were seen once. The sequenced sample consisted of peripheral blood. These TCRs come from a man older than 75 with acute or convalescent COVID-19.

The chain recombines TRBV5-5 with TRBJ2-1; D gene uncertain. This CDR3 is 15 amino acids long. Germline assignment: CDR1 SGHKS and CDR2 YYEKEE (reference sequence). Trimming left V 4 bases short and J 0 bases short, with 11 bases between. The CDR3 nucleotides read TGTGCCAGCAGCCCAGACACGAGCTCCTACAATGAGCAGTTCTTC. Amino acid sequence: CASSPDTSSYNEQFF.

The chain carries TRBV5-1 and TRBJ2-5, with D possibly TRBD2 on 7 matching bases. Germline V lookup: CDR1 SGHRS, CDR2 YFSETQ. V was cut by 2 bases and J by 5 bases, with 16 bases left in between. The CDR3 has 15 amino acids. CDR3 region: CASSLGGRAVETQYF. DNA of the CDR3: TGCGCCAGCAGCTTAGGGGGGAGGGCCGTGGAGACCCAGTACTTC.

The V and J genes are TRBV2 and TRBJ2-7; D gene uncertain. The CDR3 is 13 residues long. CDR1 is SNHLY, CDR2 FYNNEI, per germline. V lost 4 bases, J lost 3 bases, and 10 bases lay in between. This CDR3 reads CASSVSEFYEQYF. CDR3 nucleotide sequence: TGTGCCAGCAGTGTTTCGGAGTTCTACGAGCAGTACTTC. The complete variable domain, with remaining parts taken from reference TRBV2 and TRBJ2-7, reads EPEVTQTPSHQVTQMGQEVILRCVPISNHLYFYWYRQILGQKVEFLVSFYNNEISEKSEIFDDQFSVERPDGSNFTLKIRSTKLEDSAMYFCASSVSEFYEQYFGPGTRLTVT.

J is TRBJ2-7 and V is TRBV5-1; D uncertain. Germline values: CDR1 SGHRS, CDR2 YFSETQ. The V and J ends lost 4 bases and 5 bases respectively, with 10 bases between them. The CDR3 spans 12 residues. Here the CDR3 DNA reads TGCGCCAGCAGCACCTATAACGACGAGCAGTACTTC. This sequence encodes CASSTYNDEQYF.

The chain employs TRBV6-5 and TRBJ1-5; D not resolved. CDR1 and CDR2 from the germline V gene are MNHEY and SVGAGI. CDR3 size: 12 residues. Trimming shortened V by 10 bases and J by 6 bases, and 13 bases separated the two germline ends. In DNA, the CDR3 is TGTGCCATCCGGAGCTTTGGTCAGCCCCAGCATTTT. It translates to CAIRSFGQPQHF.

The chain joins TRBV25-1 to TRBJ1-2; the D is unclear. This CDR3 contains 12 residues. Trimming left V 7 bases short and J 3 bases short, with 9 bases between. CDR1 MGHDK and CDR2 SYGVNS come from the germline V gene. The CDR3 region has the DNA TGTGCCAGCACCCGCGTTGACTATGGCTACACCTTC. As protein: CASTRVDYGYTF.

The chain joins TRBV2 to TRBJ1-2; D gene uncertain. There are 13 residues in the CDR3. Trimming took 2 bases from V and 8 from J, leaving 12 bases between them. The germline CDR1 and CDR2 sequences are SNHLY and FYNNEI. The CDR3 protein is CASSEQVFRGYTF. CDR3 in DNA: TGTGCCAGCAGTGAACAGGTTTTTCGCGGCTACACCTTC.

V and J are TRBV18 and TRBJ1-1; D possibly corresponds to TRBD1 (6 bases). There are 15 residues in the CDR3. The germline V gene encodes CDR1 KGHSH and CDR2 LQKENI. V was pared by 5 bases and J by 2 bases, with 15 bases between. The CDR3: CASSASGQANTEAFF. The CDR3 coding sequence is TGTGCCAGCTCAGCCTCGGGACAAGCCAACACTGAAGCTTTCTTT.

The DNA for the CDR3 is TGTGCCAGCTCACCTTTAGGAGAGAATCAGCCCCAGCATTTT. This sequence encodes CASSPLGENQPQHF. The genes are TRBV18 and TRBJ1-5; the D is unclear. The V end lost 3 bases, the J end lost 4 bases, and 10 bases lay between the germline ends. The germline CDR1 and CDR2 sequences are KGHSH and LQKENI. The CDR3 totals 14 residues.

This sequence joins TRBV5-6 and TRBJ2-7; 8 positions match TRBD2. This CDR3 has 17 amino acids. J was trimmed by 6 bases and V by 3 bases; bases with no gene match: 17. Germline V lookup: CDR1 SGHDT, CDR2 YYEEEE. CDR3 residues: CASSSGGVKSGGSEQYF. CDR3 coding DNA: TGTGCCAGCAGCTCGGGCGGGGTCAAGAGCGGGGGTTCCGAGCAGTACTTC.

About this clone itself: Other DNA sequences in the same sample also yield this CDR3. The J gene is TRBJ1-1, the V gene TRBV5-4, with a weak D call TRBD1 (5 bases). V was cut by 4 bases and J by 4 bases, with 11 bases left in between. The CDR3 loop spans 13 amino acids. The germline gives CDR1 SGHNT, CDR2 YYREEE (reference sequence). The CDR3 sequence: CASSLPGITEAFF. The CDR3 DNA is TGTGCCAGCAGCCTACCAGGGATCACTGAAGCTTTCTTT.

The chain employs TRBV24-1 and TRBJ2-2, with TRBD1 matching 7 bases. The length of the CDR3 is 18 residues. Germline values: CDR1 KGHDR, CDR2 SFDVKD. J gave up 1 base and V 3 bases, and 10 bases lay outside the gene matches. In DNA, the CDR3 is TGTGCCACCAGTGATACTGGGCCCGGGACAGTGAACACCGGGGAGCTGTTTTTT. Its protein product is CATSDTGPGTVNTGELFF.

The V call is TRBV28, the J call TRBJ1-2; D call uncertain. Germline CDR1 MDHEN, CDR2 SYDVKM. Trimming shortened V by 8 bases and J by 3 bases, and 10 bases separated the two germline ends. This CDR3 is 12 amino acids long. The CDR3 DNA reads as TGTGCCAGCGGTACTCAAGACTATGGCTACACCTTC. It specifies CASGTQDYGYTF.

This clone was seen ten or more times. As DNA, the CDR3 is TGCGCCAGCAGCCAAGATTGGACAGGGGGCGAAAGGTATGAAAAACTGTTTTTT. It translates to CASSQDWTGGERYEKLFF. V is TRBV4-1 and J is TRBJ1-4; TRBD1 agrees at 11 bases. After removal of 0 bases from V and 6 bases from J, the junction contained 9 bases not matched to a gene. The CDR3 has 18 residues. CDR1 and CDR2 (germline): MGHRA, YSYEKL.

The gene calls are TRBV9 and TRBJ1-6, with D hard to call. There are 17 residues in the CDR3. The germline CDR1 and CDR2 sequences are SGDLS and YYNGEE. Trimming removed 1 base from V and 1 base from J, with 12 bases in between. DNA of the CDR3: TGTGCCAGCAGCGTATCCCCGGTTAGTTCCTATAATTCACCCCTCCACTTT. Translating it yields CASSVSPVSSYNSPLHF.

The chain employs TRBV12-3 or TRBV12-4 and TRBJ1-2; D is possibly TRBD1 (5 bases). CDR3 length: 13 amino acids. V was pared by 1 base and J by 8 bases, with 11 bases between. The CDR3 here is CASSLERGSGYTF. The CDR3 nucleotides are TGTGCCAGCAGTTTAGAAAGGGGTTCCGGCTACACCTTC.

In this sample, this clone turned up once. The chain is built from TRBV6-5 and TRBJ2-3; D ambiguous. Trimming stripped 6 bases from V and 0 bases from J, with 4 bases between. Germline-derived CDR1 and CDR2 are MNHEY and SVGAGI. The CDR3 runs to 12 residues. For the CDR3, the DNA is TGTGCCAGCAGAAGCAGCACAGATACGCAGTATTTT. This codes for CASRSSTDTQYF.

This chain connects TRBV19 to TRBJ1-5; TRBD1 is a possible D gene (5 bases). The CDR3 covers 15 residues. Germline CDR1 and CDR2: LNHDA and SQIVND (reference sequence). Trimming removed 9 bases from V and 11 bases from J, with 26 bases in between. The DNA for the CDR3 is TGTGCCAGCAACACTCAGGGTCTCTCCATTTCAGCCCAGCATTTT. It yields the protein CASNTQGLSISAQHF.